The clone carrying this TCR beta chain was seen only a few times. Its antigen remains unknown. The CDR3 spans 16 residues. V lost 5 bases, J lost 8 bases, and 10 bases stayed unmatched. The germline V gene has CDR1 MDHEN and CDR2 SYDVKM. The source of the sample is a study of cytomegalovirus exposure and HLA in healthy donors. Unrecorded immune exposures were likely, despite nominal health at sampling. The PCR employed 60 Vbeta primers together with 13 Jbeta primers. TCRdb keeps only in-frame clones here, not all; method: immunoSEQ multiplex PCR. The sample lists about 150,000 clones; roughly three quarters were seen once. General study findings and limits: A highly shared variant cluster was judged a likely technical artifact. The CMV antigen specificity of a few CMV-associated chains was confirmed through in vitro analysis.

The sequenced sample was PBMCs. The rearrangement links TRBV28 to TRBJ1-5, with 12 bases fitting TRBD1. The TCR originated in a man aged 30 to 39 in good health and CMV-seropositive. CDR3 nucleotides: TGTGCCAGCAGTCCCTGGGGACAGGGGGCATTCGAGCCCCAGCATTTT. Its protein is CASSPWGQGAFEPQHF.